Shown below are 18 T cell receptor beta chains from a single sample sequenced in a study of cytomegalovirus exposure and HLA in healthy donors. Here immunoSEQ multiplex PCR was the method, and the copy in TCRdb shows in-frame clones only, minus some. The table lists 40,000 to 55,000 clones, roughly 88% of them singletons, with about 6.7% in the top ten. Sample: PBMCs. These receptors came from a young woman in good health and CMV-seronegative.

The chain is built from TRBV27 and TRBJ2-7; 12 bases are shared with TRBD1. Germline lookup yields CDR1 MNHEY and CDR2 SMNVEV (reference sequence). The CDR3 length is 13 residues. V was pared by 6 bases and J by 4 bases, with 1 base of the junction left unmatched. This CDR3 reads CASRGQGAYEQYF. The CDR3 DNA reads as TGTGCCAGCAGGGGACAGGGGGCATACGAGCAGTACTTC.

V usage is TRBV6-4 and J usage is TRBJ1-2; no clear D gene. V lost 6 bases and J 4 bases, leaving 15 bases between the germline ends. The CDR3 length is 14 residues. Germline V gene lookup returns CDR1 MRHNA and CDR2 SNTAGT. For the CDR3, the DNA is TGTGCCAGCAGCCCCAACCGCCCGGGCTATGGCTACACCTTC. The encoded protein is CASSPNRPGYGYTF.

The chain recombines TRBV7-9 with TRBJ1-2; D is possibly TRBD1 (5 bases). This CDR3 is built from 13 residues. V lost 5 bases and J lost 8, with 15 bases in between. Germline assignment: CDR1 SEHNR and CDR2 FQNEAQ (reference sequence). The CDR3 here is CASSRDGGSGYTF. The CDR3 DNA reads as TGTGCCAGCAGCCGAGACGGGGGTAGCGGCTACACCTTC. Based on the CDR3 plus reference TRBV7-9 and TRBJ1-2, the full variable domain is DTGVSQNPRHKITKRGQNVTFRCDPISEHNRLYWYRQTLGQGPEFLTYFQNEAQLEKSRLLSDRFSAERPKGSFSTLEIQRTEQGDSAMYLCASSRDGGSGYTFGSGTRLTVV.

The J gene is TRBJ1-2, the V gene TRBV5-1; 7 bases align to TRBD1. The CDR3 has 16 residues. Germline-derived CDR1 and CDR2 are SGHRS and YFSETQ. J gave up 5 bases and V 0 bases, and 10 bases lay outside the gene matches. The CDR3 DNA reads as TGCGCCAGCAGCTTGGTGACAGGGACGTCCGGGTATGGCTACACCTTC. Amino acids: CASSLVTGTSGYGYTF.

V is TRBV27 and J is TRBJ2-1; 10 bases match TRBD2. Looked up from germline, CDR1 is MNHEY and CDR2 is SMNVEV (reference sequence). V shed 6 bases, J shed 9 bases, and the junction held 8 bases outside the gene matches. This CDR3 is 14 amino acids long. DNA for the CDR3: TGTGCCAGCAGAGTCCTAGCGGGAGCGGTTGAGCAGTTCTTC. Translated, it gives CASRVLAGAVEQFF.

This chain links TRBV5-1 with TRBJ2-3; 13 bases line up with TRBD2. Germline CDR1 SGHRS, CDR2 YFSETQ. The J segment lost 2 bases and the V segment lost 2 bases, leaving 2 bases of the junction unmatched. The CDR3 runs to 16 residues. The CDR3, as DNA: TGCGCCAGCAGCTTAGGGACTAGCGGGATCACAGATACGCAGTATTTT. Amino acid sequence: CASSLGTSGITDTQYF.

The chain employs TRBV5-1 and TRBJ2-7; possibly TRBD1 for D (6 bases). Germline values: CDR1 SGHRS, CDR2 YFSETQ. CDR3 size: 12 residues. V was clipped by 4 bases and J by 4 bases, with 9 bases between them. The DNA for the CDR3 is TGCGCCAGCAGCCTAGACAGGTACGAGCAGTACTTC. It codes for CASSLDRYEQYF.

The chain recombines TRBV28 with TRBJ2-4; D possibly corresponds to TRBD1 (6 bases). V was shortened by 10 bases and J by 7 bases, with 17 bases between the two germline ends. CDR3 length: 13 amino acids. Germline lookup yields CDR1 MDHEN and CDR2 SYDVKM. This CDR3 reads CATSTGSGNIQYF. The CDR3 DNA is TGTGCCACTTCCACAGGGTCCGGGAACATTCAGTACTTC.

The chain combines TRBV5-1 with TRBJ1-1; D not certain. The germline V gene has CDR1 SGHRS and CDR2 YFSETQ. V lost 4 bases and J lost 1, with 11 bases in between. This CDR3 has 14 amino acids. CDR3 in amino acids: CASSRVNQNTEAFF. The DNA for the CDR3 is TGCGCCAGCAGCCGGGTCAATCAGAACACTGAAGCTTTCTTT.

This clone was counted a single time. This chain connects TRBV27 to TRBJ2-5; perhaps TRBD2 as D (5 bases). The CDR3 has 13 amino acids. Germline V CDR1 and CDR2: MNHEY, SMNVEV (reference sequence). V gave up 4 bases and J gave up 2 bases, with 8 bases separating them. CDR3 DNA: TGTGCCAGCAGTTATAAGCGGCAAGAGACCCAGTACTTC. It codes for CASSYKRQETQYF.

This clone has a single count. The chain couples TRBV2 to TRBJ1-4, with D possibly TRBD1 on 5 matching bases. The germline V and J ends were trimmed by 5 bases and 7 bases, with 14 bases remaining between them. CDR1 is SNHLY, CDR2 FYNNEI, per germline. The CDR3 is made up of 14 amino acids. CDR3 loop: CASSTGTGSEKLFF. Here the CDR3 DNA reads TGTGCCAGCAGTACCGGGACCGGGAGTGAAAAACTGTTTTTT.

The J gene is TRBJ2-1, the V gene TRBV13; TRBD2 aligns across 10 bases. The germline V gene encodes CDR1 PRHDT and CDR2 FYEKMQ (reference sequence). The junction had 25 bases not matched to a gene; V was cut back by 3 bases and J by 8 bases. The CDR3 extends over 21 amino acids. The CDR3 region is CASSFGAGSSGSPLNPHEQFF. In nucleotides, the CDR3 is TGTGCCAGCAGCTTTGGGGCGGGGTCTAGCGGGAGTCCCCTTAATCCCCATGAGCAGTTCTTC.

The chain carries TRBV18 and TRBJ2-5; 7 nucleotides match TRBD2. The CDR3 consists of 18 residues. Trimming took 1 base from V and 2 from J; bases not matched to a gene: 13. The germline V gene encodes CDR1 KGHSH and CDR2 LQKENI. The DNA of the CDR3 is TGTGCCAGCTCACCACGTCTGGCGGGAGTCCGAATACAAGAGACCCAGTACTTC. Its protein product is CASSPRLAGVRIQETQYF.

The chain combines TRBV28 with TRBJ2-3; D unresolved. V was cut by 7 bases and J by 1 base, with 3 bases left in between. From germline, CDR1 is MDHEN and CDR2 SYDVKM. The CDR3 contains 11 residues. For the CDR3, the DNA is TGTGCCAGCACTCGCACAGATACGCAGTATTTT. Protein: CASTRTDTQYF.

The V and J genes are TRBV9 and TRBJ2-7; 7 bases agree with TRBD2. This CDR3 has 15 amino acids. Germline CDR1 is SGDLS and CDR2 is YYNGEE. J was trimmed by 2 bases and V by 3 bases; bases with no gene match: 8. The CDR3 DNA sequence: TGTGCCAGCAGCGACTCCGGGACTAACCCCTACGAGCAGTACTTC. It translates to CASSDSGTNPYEQYF. The full variable domain, completed using reference TRBV9 and TRBJ2-7, is DSGVTQTPKHLITATGQRVTLRCSPRSGDLSVYWYQQSLDQGLQFLIQYYNGEERAKGNILERFSAQQFPDLHSELNLSSLELGDSALYFCASSDSGTNPYEQYFGPGTRLTVT.

J is TRBJ2-1 and V is TRBV9, with TRBD2 matching 8 bases. The CDR3 sequence is 16 residues long. V gave up 4 bases and J gave up 5 bases; unmatched junction bases: 11. From germline, CDR1 is SGDLS and CDR2 YYNGEE. The CDR3: CASSSLAGMGDNEQFF. CDR3 DNA: TGTGCCAGCAGCTCCCTAGCGGGTATGGGGGACAATGAGCAGTTCTTC.

The chain's CDR3 is CASSQRFTSGSAYEQYF. The CDR3, as DNA: TGCGCCAGCAGCCAACGATTTACTAGCGGAAGTGCCTACGAGCAGTACTTC. The chain joins TRBV4-1 to TRBJ2-7; 8 bases match TRBD2. The CDR3 totals 17 residues. Germline CDR1 is MGHRA and CDR2 is YSYEKL. Trimming removed 2 bases from V and 2 bases from J; junction bases left unmatched: 11.

The chain joins TRBV11-2 to TRBJ2-1; 12 bases match TRBD2. Losses at the gene ends were 4 bases for V and 10 bases for J; bases not matched to a gene: 8. Germline assignment: CDR1 SGHAT and CDR2 FQNNGV. This CDR3 has 15 residues. The DNA for the CDR3 is TGTGCCAGCAGCTCCTCGGGACTAGCGGGCCCGGAGCAGTTCTTC. Protein sequence: CASSSSGLAGPEQFF.